Each of the 16 T cell receptor beta chains below was sequenced from the same sample in a study of blood T cell repertoires in COVID-19. Here immunoSEQ multiplex PCR was the method, and the copy in TCRdb shows in-frame clones only, minus some. The sample includes 200,000 to 300,000 clones, about 87% of them seen just once. The sequenced sample consisted of peripheral blood. Receptors were obtained from a woman between 40 and 50 years old with acute or convalescent COVID-19.

As to this clone: Other DNA sequences of this sample code for an identical CDR3. The gene calls are TRBV15 and TRBJ1-4, with D maybe TRBD1 (6 bases). CDR3 length: 16 residues. Germline V gene sequence: CDR1 LNHNV, CDR2 YYDKDF (reference sequence). Trimming removed 0 bases at V and 4 bases at J, with 12 bases between. CDR3 loop: CATSRDAGAGNEKLFF. In nucleotides, the CDR3 is TGTGCCACCAGCAGAGATGCAGGGGCGGGTAATGAAAAACTGTTTTTT.

The chain joins TRBV15 to TRBJ2-3; maybe TRBD1 (5 bases). Germline values: CDR1 LNHNV, CDR2 YYDKDF (reference sequence). The CDR3 sequence is 14 residues long. The germline V and J ends were trimmed by 6 bases and 2 bases, with 12 bases remaining between them. The CDR3 region is CATSRGPNTDTQYF. In DNA, the CDR3 is TGTGCCACCAGTAGGGGCCCGAACACAGATACGCAGTATTTT. The whole variable domain, filled in from reference TRBV15 and TRBJ2-3, reads DAMVIQNPRYQVTQFGKPVTLSCSQTLNHNVMYWYQQKSSQAPKLLFHYYDKDFNNEADTPDNFQSRRPNTSFCFLDIRSPGLGDTAMYLCATSRGPNTDTQYFGPGTRLTVL.

The genes are TRBV29-1 and TRBJ2-1; 9 bases line up with TRBD1. V dropped 7 bases and J dropped 4; count of bases not matched to a gene: 5. CDR1 and CDR2 from the germline V gene are SQVTM and ANQGSEA. The CDR3 is 13 residues long. This chain's CDR3 is CSAGTGLYNEQFF. The CDR3 nucleotides are TGCAGCGCCGGGACAGGGCTTTACAATGAGCAGTTCTTC.

The chain is built from TRBV7-9 and TRBJ2-2; D may be TRBD1 (5 bases). The CDR3 is 14 amino acids. Germline V gene lookup returns CDR1 SEHNR and CDR2 FQNEAQ (reference sequence). V was cut by 3 bases and J by 2 bases, with 7 bases left in between. Here the CDR3 reads CASSFDSNTGELFF. The CDR3 DNA is TGTGCCAGCAGCTTCGACAGCAACACCGGGGAGCTGTTTTTT.

The chain recombines TRBV9 with TRBJ1-2; D is perhaps TRBD1 (5 bases). CDR1 is SGDLS, CDR2 YYNGEE, per germline. The CDR3 sequence is 15 residues long. With 2 bases removed from V and 8 bases from J, the gap between germline ends came to 19 bases. The chain's CDR3 is CASSVGRARFYGYTF. The CDR3 DNA is TGTGCCAGCAGCGTCGGCAGGGCGCGATTTTACGGCTACACCTTC.

This clone was seen a single time. CDR3 sequence: CASSLGMEAAIVEAFF. In nucleotides, the CDR3 is TGCGCCAGCAGCTTGGGGATGGAGGCGGCTATAGTCGAAGCTTTCTTT. This chain uses TRBV5-1 with TRBJ1-1; D is unresolved. The CDR3 extends over 16 amino acids. Looked up from germline, CDR1 is SGHRS and CDR2 is YFSETQ. The V end was cut by 0 bases, the J end by 8 bases, with 20 bases between.

This clone was recorded once. V and J are TRBV6-5 and TRBJ2-5, with 10 bases identical to TRBD2. V was clipped by 6 bases and J by 6 bases; unmatched bases: 10. The germline CDR1 and CDR2 sequences are MNHEY and SVGAGI. The CDR3 runs 15 residues. The CDR3 sequence: CASSQSGGDTQTQYF. The CDR3 DNA is TGTGCCAGCAGCCAAAGCGGGGGGGATACGCAGACCCAGTACTTC.

This chain uses TRBV30 with TRBJ1-5; the D is unclear. V lost 3 bases and J 1 base, leaving 13 bases between the germline ends. The CDR3 consists of 15 residues. CDR1 is GTSNPN, CDR2 SVGIG, per germline (reference sequence). The CDR3 region has the DNA TGTGCCTGGAGCCCTAATTCGGGGAGCAATCAGCCCCAGCATTTT. Amino acid sequence: CAWSPNSGSNQPQHF.

Points on this clone: Other DNA sequences in this sample translate to the same CDR3. CDR3 bases: TGTGCCATCAGTGTGAGGAACACTGAAGCTTTCTTT. The encoded protein is CAISVRNTEAFF. The rearrangement joins TRBV10-3 to TRBJ1-1; D remains ambiguous. CDR1 ENHRY and CDR2 SYGVKD come from the germline V gene. V lost 4 bases and J 1 base, leaving 4 bases between the germline ends. The CDR3 sequence is 12 residues long.

The CDR3 loop is CASSLSGRAGGNTIYF. The DNA for the CDR3 is TGTGCCAGCAGTTTATCGGGCAGGGCCGGGGGAAACACCATATATTTT. The chain is built from TRBV27 and TRBJ1-3, with a tentative D call TRBD1 (5 bases). Per germline, CDR1 MNHEY and CDR2 SMNVEV (reference sequence). V gave up 0 bases and J gave up 4 bases, with 13 bases separating them. This CDR3 has 16 residues.

The V call is TRBV3-1 (or the pseudogene TRBV3-2), the J call TRBJ1-2, with TRBD1 matching 7 bases. Germline CDR1 and CDR2: LGHDT and YNNKEL (reference sequence). The CDR3 consists of 14 residues. J was trimmed by 8 bases and V by 2 bases; bases with no gene match: 8. CDR3 region: CASSQRNAGQGYTF. Written as DNA, the CDR3 is TGTGCCAGCAGCCAAAGAAACGCGGGACAGGGCTACACCTTC.

The chain recombines TRBV11-2 with TRBJ2-2; D is unclear. V lost 6 bases, J lost 4 bases, and 9 bases lay in between. The CDR3 has 13 residues. From germline, CDR1 is SGHAT and CDR2 FQNNGV. The CDR3 nucleotides are TGTGCCAGCAGTCCATACAGCACCGGGGAGCTGTTTTTT. Translating gives CASSPYSTGELFF.

V is TRBV9 and J is TRBJ2-5; the D is unclear. The length of the CDR3 is 12 residues. With 0 bases removed from V and 5 bases from J, the gap between germline ends came to 5 bases. Germline lookup yields CDR1 SGDLS and CDR2 YYNGEE. CDR3 residues: CASSVDGETQYF. In DNA, the CDR3 is TGTGCCAGCAGCGTAGACGGGGAGACCCAGTACTTC.

CDR3 loop: CASSITQYGLAAHTDTQYF. CDR3 sequence (DNA): TGTGCCAGCAGCATAACCCAATACGGACTAGCGGCCCACACAGATACGCAGTATTTT. V is TRBV7-2 and J is TRBJ2-3; 10 bases agree with TRBD2. This CDR3 has 19 residues. Germline V gives CDR1 SGHTA, CDR2 FQGNSA. Losses at the gene ends were 5 bases for V and 2 bases for J; bases not matched to a gene: 16.

The V and J genes are TRBV5-6 and TRBJ1-2; the D is unclear. The CDR3 consists of 14 residues. Trimming pared 4 bases from V and 7 bases from J, leaving 17 bases between. Germline loops: CDR1 SGHDT, CDR2 YYEEEE. Written as DNA, the CDR3 is TGTGCCAGCAGCGCAGAGGAGCGGGCAGGTGGCTACACCTTC. Amino acid sequence: CASSAEERAGGYTF.

The chain combines TRBV7-2 with TRBJ2-7, with 9 bases aligning to TRBD2. The CDR3 is made up of 14 amino acids. V lost 4 bases and J lost 4; bases outside the gene matches: 5. Germline-derived CDR1 and CDR2 are SGHTA and FQGNSA. CDR3 protein: CASSSRGGMYEQYV. CDR3 nucleotide sequence: TGTGCCAGCAGCTCGCGGGGGGGGATGTACGAGCAGTACGTC.